This T cell receptor beta chain is drawn from a study of T-cell reconstitution after alpha-beta-depleted transplantation in children listed by TCRdb under 2016. Regarding the study in general: T-cell immune reconstitution after TCRalphabeta/CD19-depleted allogeneic hematopoietic cell transplantation in children was quantitatively tracked in the study by means of TCR repertoire profiling.

There are many counts of this clonotype. Its antigen specificity is not known. The input lacks base qualities; no much larger clone sits a single base away. V drops 6 bases and J drops 7 bases, leaving 6 bases in between. Inclusive of the bounding cysteine and phenylalanine, the CDR3 is 11 residues long. The retained sequence is limited to the CDR3, 33 bases, with the frame set at the first base. Receptor libraries were prepared by PCR. The listed sequencing device is Illumina HiSeq 2500. Molecular barcoding was employed in the preparation of TCR libraries, with unique molecular identifiers being used to normalize TCRbeta repertoire quantification. In-frame beta chains were kept once TCRdb had trimmed the public reads at Q25 with fastp and called clones with MiXCR. Each entry is one CDR3 protein sequence, shown with its most common DNA and genes. In this sample the table shows approximately 350,000 distinct CDR3 sequences, about 14% of which occur a single time. The ten largest clones represent over 3.5% of the sample.

The sequencing here drew on PBMCs, taken from the stem cell graft. The TCR comes from a human donor who donated a stem cell graft to a child with Fanconi anemia. The rearranged chain carries TRBV12-3 or TRBV12-4 and TRBJ2-2, with no confidently assigned D gene. CDR3 reads: CASSAGGELFF. The DNA sequence is given as TGTGCCAGCAGCGCCGGCGGGGAGCTGTTTTTT.